These T cell receptor beta chains were read from a single sample in a study of T cells in Graves' hyperthyroidism and ophthalmopathy. TCRdb itself ran the multiplex PCR reads through MiXCR, one entry per CDR3 protein. The table shows 700,000 or so distinct CDR3 sequences, with about a sixth occurring only once. Sequences were obtained from blood. These receptors originate from a man younger than 30 with Graves' hyperthyroidism. Both conserved end residues are trimmed from each CDR3. The D gene is left open where the match is weak.

j_call | d_call | v_call | cdr3_aa
TRBJ2-1 | NA | TRBV15 | ATSRALGGGSEQF
TRBJ2-7 | NA | TRBV12-3/TRBV12-4 | ASSLGTPVEQY
TRBJ1-1 | TRBD1 | TRBV28 | ASRLGQEIEAF
TRBJ2-5 | NA | TRBV3-1 | ASSQDQETQY
TRBJ1-5 | TRBD1 | TRBV25-1 | ASSGYRGQPQH
TRBJ2-7 | TRBD1 | TRBV25-1 | ASSRTGSSYEQY
TRBJ2-1 | TRBD2 | TRBV7-3 | ASSLTGTSGYNEQF
TRBJ1-2 | TRBD1 | TRBV4-1 | ASSQPTGAYGYT
TRBJ1-2 | NA | TRBV29-1 | SVGGSYGYT
TRBJ1-1 | NA | TRBV3-1 | ASSQGTFGTEAF
TRBJ2-4 | NA | TRBV29-1 | SVEEGGKNIQY
TRBJ1-3 | TRBD1 | TRBV12-3/TRBV12-4 | ASSPQGAQVAGTIY
TRBJ2-7 | TRBD2 | TRBV20-1 | SASGGRSGRINEQY
TRBJ2-7 | NA | TRBV29-1 | SVEDREARGHEQY
TRBJ1-5 | NA | TRBV15 | ATSREAGVGNQPQH
TRBJ2-2 | TRBD2 | TRBV27 | ASTPWASGRDNTGELF
TRBJ1-1 | NA | TRBV27 | ASSSQILNTEAF
TRBJ1-2 | NA | TRBV7-2 | ASSFDGSPGGYGYT
TRBJ2-2 | NA | TRBV28 | ANSLSVNTGELF
TRBJ1-1 | NA | TRBV20-1 | SVATGHTEAF
TRBJ1-2 | NA | TRBV5-1 | ASSGVKGYGYT
TRBJ2-5 | NA | TRBV7-9 | ASTTRGLPETQY
TRBJ2-7 | TRBD2 | TRBV12-3/TRBV12-4 | ASTPGTSGYEQY
TRBJ2-4 | NA | TRBV28 | ASPARLPLADPLAKNIQY
TRBJ1-5 | NA | TRBV10-3 | AISDRVLEGNQPQH
TRBJ2-7 | NA | TRBV7-2 | ASSFQRAYEQY
TRBJ2-3 | TRBD2 | TRBV5-1 | ASSLAGTRPYYTQY
TRBJ1-5 | NA | TRBV20-1 | SAGRQGLTQPQH
TRBJ1-1 | NA | TRBV6-2/TRBV6-3 | ASSDQTVMNTEAF
TRBJ2-2 | TRBD2 | TRBV20-1 | SARGSGRQIGELF
TRBJ2-7 | NA | TRBV30 | AWSNTGNYEQY
TRBJ2-7 | TRBD1 | TRBV27 | ASRTVPGQEKLESYEQY
TRBJ1-4 | TRBD1 | TRBV20-1 | SAGDRVEEKLF
TRBJ2-7 | NA | TRBV28 | ASSSNSYEQY
TRBJ2-4 | NA | TRBV28 | ASSLSGAKNIQY
TRBJ2-7 | NA | TRBV12-3/TRBV12-4 | ASSFGHINYEQY
TRBJ1-1 | TRBD1 | TRBV5-1 | ASRDPCRQGGNTEAF
TRBJ2-2 | NA | TRBV7-9 | ASQRGMRAGELF
TRBJ2-1 | TRBD2 | TRBV6-1 | ASTTERERSYNEQF
TRBJ1-1 | NA | TRBV6-2/TRBV6-3 | ASSYGGARGRDTEAF
TRBJ2-3 | TRBD2 | TRBV7-8 | ASSSRRTSGSTDTQY
TRBJ2-7 | TRBD2 | TRBV6-2/TRBV6-3 | ASSYSGLAGNYEQY
TRBJ2-7 | NA | TRBV6-2/TRBV6-3 | ASTKGVRQPYEQY
TRBJ2-1 | TRBD2 | TRBV7-8 | ASSTGGAPYNEQF
TRBJ2-5 | TRBD1 | TRBV12-5 | ASAPDRGETQY
TRBJ2-7 | NA | TRBV28 | ASSPGAESYEQY
TRBJ2-2 | NA | TRBV5-4 | ASSASYTGELF